This is a list of T cell receptor beta chains from one sample in a study of CD8 T cells in Susac syndrome. TCRdb reprocessed the immunoSEQ multiplex PCR reads via MiXCR and lists one record per CDR3 protein. In the table there are roughly 130,000 distinct CDR3 sequences, about 93% of which are singletons. The sequencing sample was made of CD8+ T cells from PBMCs. The receptors shown here come from a human donor with Susac syndrome. Each CDR3 is given with its conserved first and last residue. A D gene is named only where the DNA matches it firmly. Clone size is not always given. Where it is, it says once, few, many or a class for expanded clones.

abundance,j_gene,d_gene,v_gene,CDR3nt,CDR3aa
NA,TRBJ2-3,NA,TRBV7-2,TGTGCCAGCAGCCCCATCGAGGGGTTTCTCACAGATACGCAGTATTTT,CASSPIEGFLTDTQYF
NA,TRBJ1-2,NA,TRBV20-1,TGCAGTGCTGGGGGGGGAGGGGATGGCTACACCTTC,CSAGGGGDGYTF
NA,TRBJ2-2,TRBD2,TRBV13,TGTGCCAGCAGCCTAGCCGGGACTAGTCTGGCCGGGGAGCTGTTTTTT,CASSLAGTSLAGELFF
NA,TRBJ1-1,NA,TRBV18,TGTGCCAGCTCACCCGGACAGACATACACTGAAGCTTTCTTT,CASSPGQTYTEAFF
NA,TRBJ2-3,TRBD2,TRBV3-1,TGTGCCAGCAGCCCAGGACTAGCGGGGGGAACAGATACGCAGTATTTT,CASSPGLAGGTDTQYF
NA,TRBJ2-3,TRBD2,TRBV11-2,TGTGCCAGCAGCACCGCCCAGCGGGGAAGGGCAGATACGCAGTATTTT,CASSTAQRGRADTQYF
NA,TRBJ2-7,TRBD1,TRBV4-1,TGCGCCAGCAGCCCGGGACAGGGGCTAGGAGAGCAGTACTTC,CASSPGQGLGEQYF
once,TRBJ2-5,NA,TRBV7-9,TGTGCCAGCAGCTTAGAAACTACTGAGACCCAGTACTTC,CASSLETTETQYF
NA,TRBJ1-2,NA,TRBV29-1,TGCAGCGTCCTGGACCCTACGGGGGGCTACACCTTC,CSVLDPTGGYTF
NA,TRBJ1-1,NA,TRBV21-1,TGTGCCAGCAGCAAGGGATTCCATGGAAACACTGAAGCTTTCTTT,CASSKGFHGNTEAFF
NA,TRBJ2-1,TRBD1,TRBV24-1,TGTGCCACCCGGGACAGTCTGGCAGATGAGCAGTTCTTC,CATRDSLADEQFF
NA,TRBJ2-1,TRBD2,TRBV20-1,TGCAGTGCTAGAGTCCGTGGCGGGGGGACTACCTACAATGAGCAGTTCTTC,CSARVRGGGTTYNEQFF
NA,TRBJ2-5,NA,TRBV29-1,TGCAGCGTTGTTGGGGATGGGGAGACCCAGTACTTC,CSVVGDGETQYF
NA,TRBJ2-7,NA,TRBV14,TGTGCCAGCAGCCCCAACAACGGAGAGCAGTACTTC,CASSPNNGEQYF
few,TRBJ2-3,NA,TRBV6-5,TGTGCCAGCAGTTACTTGGATACGCAGTATTTT,CASSYLDTQYF
NA,TRBJ2-3,NA,TRBV9,TGTGCCAGCAGCCACGCGGCGGGTGTCACAGATACGCAGTATTTT,CASSHAAGVTDTQYF
NA,TRBJ2-7,NA,TRBV15,TGTGCCACCAGCAGAGGGGCAGGGGAGGGCGAGCAGTACTTC,CATSRGAGEGEQYF
NA,TRBJ2-7,TRBD1,TRBV6-5,TGTGCCAGCAGTTACACAACAGGGGCCGAGCAGTACTTC,CASSYTTGAEQYF
once,TRBJ2-1,NA,TRBV14,TGTGCCAGCAGCCAAACAGGGTATAATGAGCAGTTCTTC,CASSQTGYNEQFF
NA,TRBJ2-1,TRBD2,TRBV29-1,TGCAGCGTTCTACCGGGACTAGCGGGGGGGCATAATGAGCAGTTCTTC,CSVLPGLAGGHNEQFF
NA,TRBJ2-5,NA,TRBV5-6,TGTGCCAGCAGCGCTGCTAGCCAAGAGACCCAGTACTTC,CASSAASQETQYF
once,TRBJ2-5,TRBD2,TRBV13,TGTGCCAGCAGCTCCAACGAGCGGGGCCAAGAGACCCAGTACTTC,CASSSNERGQETQYF
once,TRBJ2-1,NA,TRBV9,TGTGCCAGCAGCGGTAGCGGCAATGAGCAGTTCTTC,CASSGSGNEQFF
NA,TRBJ2-5,NA,TRBV7-9,TGTGCCAGCAGCCCCGTAGGAGCACGAGAGACCCAGTACTTC,CASSPVGARETQYF
NA,TRBJ2-1,NA,TRBV2,TGTGCCAGCAGTGACCCGGGGGGCTCAAACAATGAGCAGTTCTTC,CASSDPGGSNNEQFF
NA,TRBJ2-3,TRBD2,TRBV9,TGTGCCAGCAGCGTAGACTGGGCTAGCGGGGGGCCCGAGGTATCGACAGATACGCAGTATTTT,CASSVDWASGGPEVSTDTQYF
NA,TRBJ2-3,NA,TRBV5-4,TGTGCCAGCAGCTCAGGGGTTGCGGGCACAGATACGCAGTATTTT,CASSSGVAGTDTQYF
NA,TRBJ2-1,NA,TRBV29-1,TGCAGCGTTGATGTACTAGGCAATGAGCAGTTCTTC,CSVDVLGNEQFF
NA,TRBJ2-7,NA,TRBV5-1,TGTGCCAGCAGCTTGGGGGACCGCACCTACGAGCAGTACTTC,CASSLGDRTYEQYF
once,TRBJ2-5,TRBD2,TRBV5-1,TGCGCCAGCAGTCCTTTGACTAGCGGGGGGGCCGAGACCCAGTACTTC,CASSPLTSGGAETQYF
NA,TRBJ2-7,NA,TRBV5-6,TGTGCCAGCAGCTTGGGACAGAGGCAGTACTTC,CASSLGQRQYF
NA,TRBJ1-6,NA,TRBV7-9,TGTGCCAGCAGCCCTGGACCATCACCCCTCCACTTT,CASSPGPSPLHF
once,TRBJ2-5,NA,TRBV4-2,TGTGCCAGCAGCCAGGCCCTCCCGGGCTCCGGGGAGACCCAGTACTTC,CASSQALPGSGETQYF
NA,TRBJ2-5,NA,TRBV20-1,TGCAGTGCTAGAGATGAGGGGGGGGAGACCCAGTACTTC,CSARDEGGETQYF
NA,TRBJ1-1,NA,TRBV6-5,TGTGCCAGCAGTCTGTTGGGCACTGAAGCTTTCTTT,CASSLLGTEAFF
NA,TRBJ2-5,TRBD1,TRBV7-9,TGTGCCAGCACCTCAGGGGGAAAGACCCAGTACTTC,CASTSGGKTQYF
NA,TRBJ2-7,NA,TRBV29-1,TGCAGCGTTGAATTGGGCCAGGGGCCTTACGAGCAGTACTTC,CSVELGQGPYEQYF
NA,TRBJ2-7,TRBD2,TRBV9,TGTGCCAGCAGCGTAGAGGGACTAAGCTCCTACGAGCAGTACTTC,CASSVEGLSSYEQYF
NA,TRBJ1-2,TRBD1,TRBV7-3,TGTGCCAGCAGCGCACATCCGGGACAGGGGATCTATGGCTACACCTTC,CASSAHPGQGIYGYTF
NA,TRBJ2-2,TRBD2,TRBV11-2,TGTGCCAGCAGCAGGACTAGCGGGGTGGGCGGGGAGCTGTTTTTT,CASSRTSGVGGELFF
once,TRBJ2-5,NA,TRBV6-5,TGTGCCAGCAGTTACTTCCTGGGAGAGACCCAGTACTTC,CASSYFLGETQYF
NA,TRBJ2-7,NA,TRBV27,TGTGCCAGCAGTTTACTCAGGGGGAGGACCTACGAGCAGTACTTC,CASSLLRGRTYEQYF
NA,TRBJ2-2,NA,TRBV29-1,TGCAGCGTTCACCGGGGGACCGGGGAGCTGTTTTTT,CSVHRGTGELFF
NA,TRBJ1-1,TRBD1,TRBV29-1,TGCAGCGTTGGTTTGGGGACAGGGGGAGACACTGAAGCTTTCTTT,CSVGLGTGGDTEAFF
NA,TRBJ2-7,NA,TRBV18,TGTGCCAGCTCACCACCAAATGGGGAGCAGTACTTC,CASSPPNGEQYF